Presented here are 11 T cell receptor beta chains from one specimen sequenced in a study of T cells after yellow fever vaccination. MiXCR was run by TCRdb on the 5' RACE reads, yielding one entry per CDR3 protein. The table has over 300,000 distinct CDR3 sequences, around 3.6% seen once. The starting material was PBMCs, obtained on the day of the yellow fever booster vaccination. The receptors come from a man aged 18 to 29 who received the YFV17D yellow fever vaccine.

This clonotype was detected many times. The rearrangement links TRBV20-1 to TRBJ1-1, with TRBD1 matching 7 bases. Per germline, CDR1 DFQATT and CDR2 SNEGSKA (reference sequence). The CDR3 runs 15 residues. The CDR3 sequence is CSTTPWETGDTEAFF. In DNA form, the CDR3 reads TGCAGCACAACCCCATGGGAAACAGGGGACACTGAAGCTTTCTTT.

This clonotype was seen more than once but under ten times. The chain carries TRBV19 and TRBJ2-3, with a weak D call TRBD2 (5 bases). V dropped 5 bases and J dropped 7 bases, with 10 bases sitting between them. Germline V gene sequence: CDR1 LNHDA, CDR2 SQIVND (reference sequence). The CDR3 has 12 residues. The CDR3 protein is CASSPGLNTQYF. The DNA of the CDR3 is TGTGCCAGTAGTCCCGGACTGAATACGCAGTATTTT.

In its sample, this clonotype was seen a few times. V usage is TRBV6-5 and J usage is TRBJ2-5; TRBD2 aligns across 10 bases. CDR3 length: 15 amino acids. Germline V gene lookup returns CDR1 MNHEY and CDR2 SVGAGI. The junction had 4 bases not matched to a gene; V was cut back by 5 bases and J by 1 base. Written as DNA, the CDR3 is TGTGCCAGCAGTATAGCGGGGGGTTCCCAAGAGACCCAGTACTTC. The encoded protein is CASSIAGGSQETQYF.

At least ten counts were recorded for this clonotype. The V gene is TRBV6-6, the J gene TRBJ2-1; 8 bases agree with TRBD1. There are 14 residues in the CDR3. Germline CDR1 MNHNY, CDR2 SVGAGI (reference sequence). Trimming removed 0 bases from V and 9 bases from J; junction bases left unmatched: 4. CDR3 nucleotides: TGTGCCAGCAGTTACTCGACAGGGGCGGGTGAGCAGTTCTTC. This codes for CASSYSTGAGEQFF.

CDR3: CASSIGAKNTEAFF. The CDR3 bases are TGTGCCAGTAGTATCGGGGCGAAGAACACTGAAGCTTTCTTT. The rearrangement joins TRBV19 to TRBJ1-1; D might be TRBD1 (5 bases). The germline gives CDR1 LNHDA, CDR2 SQIVND (reference sequence). This CDR3 contains 14 residues. V lost 3 bases and J lost 1, with 9 bases in between.

This clonotype was detected many times. CDR3 in DNA: TGCAGTGCCCCCGGGACAAGCCAAGAGACCCAGTACTTC. It codes for CSAPGTSQETQYF. The chain has TRBV20-1 and TRBJ2-5, with D possibly matching TRBD1 (6 bases). Trimming removed 6 bases at V and 1 base at J, with 12 bases between. Per germline, CDR1 DFQATT and CDR2 SNEGSKA (reference sequence). The CDR3 contains 13 residues.

This clonotype appeared many times. V gene TRBV14 combines with J gene TRBJ2-7; D might be TRBD1 (5 bases). This CDR3 contains 14 residues. CDR1 and CDR2 (germline): SGHDN, FVKESK. V was pared by 0 bases and J by 5 bases, with 11 bases between. The DNA for the CDR3 is TGTGCCAGCAGCCAAGATAAAGGGGCCCACGAGCAGTACTTC. It specifies CASSQDKGAHEQYF.

This clonotype has more than one count but fewer than ten. This chain connects TRBV5-6 to TRBJ2-7, with D possibly being TRBD1 (5 bases). The CDR3 spans 12 residues. Per germline, CDR1 SGHDT and CDR2 YYEEEE. V dropped 5 bases and J dropped 1 base, with 7 bases sitting between them. DNA for the CDR3: TGTGCCAGCAGTCGACAGTCCTACGAGCAGTACGTC. This gives the protein CASSRQSYEQYV.

V usage is TRBV7-9 and J usage is TRBJ2-3; D might be TRBD1 or TRBD2, each matching 5 bases. V was clipped by 5 bases and J by 0 bases, with 18 bases between them. The germline gives CDR1 SEHNR, CDR2 FQNEAQ (reference sequence). The CDR3 is 17 residues long. CDR3 in amino acids: CASSLPTGRASTDTQYF. CDR3 coding DNA: TGTGCCAGCAGCCTCCCCACGGGGCGGGCTAGCACAGATACGCAGTATTTT.

J is TRBJ1-2 and V is TRBV7-9, with D unresolved. In germline, CDR1 is SEHNR, CDR2 FQNEAQ (reference sequence). The CDR3 spans 14 residues. Trimming took off 2 bases at V and 0 bases at J, with 7 bases between the two ends. The CDR3 spells CASSLKGSNYGYTF. CDR3 sequence (DNA): TGTGCCAGCAGCTTAAAAGGCTCTAACTATGGCTACACCTTC.

The rearrangement uses TRBV5-1 and TRBJ2-2, with TRBD2 matching over 9 bases. J gave up 16 bases and V 4 bases, and 14 bases lay outside the gene matches. Germline CDR1 is SGHRS and CDR2 is YFSETQ. The CDR3 is made up of 14 amino acids. The CDR3: CASSPEGRGGLPFF. The DNA of the CDR3 is TGCGCCAGCAGCCCCGAAGGGCGGGGGGGCTTGCCGTTTTTT.